This record covers a single TCR beta chain. The CDR3 has 13 amino acids. The V gene's germline CDR1 is MNHEY and CDR2 SVGAGI. Trimming took off 2 bases at V and 2 bases at J, with 6 bases between the two ends. This entry is derived from a study of blood T cell repertoires in COVID-19. In the study overall: The cDNA or gDNA used as material had been derived from T cells, B-cell-depleted T cells, or PBMCs.

Enrollment of patients from Seattle took place during active infection, with longitudinal follow-up. Under the authors' procedure: Nucleated cell number was recorded as an estimate derived from reference gene primer amplification. Profiling relied on immunoSEQ multiplex PCR, and the TCRdb table lists in-frame clones only, not all of them. V and J calls and clone size are copied from that table; D and trimming were computed from the DNA. The data show hundreds of thousands of clones, with roughly 76% seen just once and roughly 7.4% held by the top ten. Sequencing was carried out using peripheral blood. The sequence derives from a woman older than 75 with COVID-19, enrolled during active disease. This chain connects TRBV6-5 to TRBJ1-2; D is undetermined. CDR3: CASSYPGNYGYTF. In nucleotides, the CDR3 is TGTGCCAGCAGTTACCCGGGAAACTATGGCTACACCTTC.